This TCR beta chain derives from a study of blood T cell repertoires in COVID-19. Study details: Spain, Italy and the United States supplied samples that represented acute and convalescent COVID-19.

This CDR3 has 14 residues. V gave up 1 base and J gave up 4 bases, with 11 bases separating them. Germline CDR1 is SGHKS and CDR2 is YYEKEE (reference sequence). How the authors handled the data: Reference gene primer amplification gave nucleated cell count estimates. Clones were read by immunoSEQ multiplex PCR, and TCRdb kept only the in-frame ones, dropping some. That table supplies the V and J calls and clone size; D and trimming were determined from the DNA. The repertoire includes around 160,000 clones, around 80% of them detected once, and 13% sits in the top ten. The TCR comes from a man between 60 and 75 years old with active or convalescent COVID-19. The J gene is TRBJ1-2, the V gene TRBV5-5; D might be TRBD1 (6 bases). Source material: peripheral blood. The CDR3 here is CASSLHTGFYGYTF. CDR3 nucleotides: TGTGCCAGCAGCTTGCATACAGGGTTCTATGGCTACACCTTC. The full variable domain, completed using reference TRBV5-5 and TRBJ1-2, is DAGVTQSPTHLIKTRGQQVTLRCSPISGHKSVSWYQQVLGQGPQFIFQYYEKEERGRGNFPDRFSARQFPNYSSELNVNALLLGDSALYLCASSLHTGFYGYTFGSGTRLTVV.